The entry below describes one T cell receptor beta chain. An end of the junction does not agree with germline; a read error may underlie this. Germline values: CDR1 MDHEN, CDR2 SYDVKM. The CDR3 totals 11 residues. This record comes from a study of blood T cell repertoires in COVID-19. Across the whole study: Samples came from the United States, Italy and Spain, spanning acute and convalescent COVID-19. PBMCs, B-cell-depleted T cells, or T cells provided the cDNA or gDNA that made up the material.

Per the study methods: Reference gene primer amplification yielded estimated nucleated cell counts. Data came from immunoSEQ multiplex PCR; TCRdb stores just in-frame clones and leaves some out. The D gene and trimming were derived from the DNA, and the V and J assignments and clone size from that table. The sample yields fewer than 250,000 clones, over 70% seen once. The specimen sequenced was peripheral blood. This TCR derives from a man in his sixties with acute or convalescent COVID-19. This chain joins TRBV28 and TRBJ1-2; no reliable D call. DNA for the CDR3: TGTGCCAGCGGTTTCTTCTATGGCTACACCTTC. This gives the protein CASGFFYGYTF.